One sample yielded the 8 T cell receptor beta chains listed below, sequenced in a study of OX40 agonist ivuxolimab in advanced cancers. Libraries were prepared by immunoSEQ multiplex PCR; TCRdb keeps only in-frame clonotypes and omits some of them. The sample includes about 20,000 clones, roughly four fifths of them seen just once. The starting material was CD4+ or CD8+ T cells sorted from blood, obtained in a trial of the OX40 agonist ivuxolimab. Receptor source: an adult with an advanced solid tumor such as melanoma, head and neck, liver or kidney cancer.

The V call is TRBV16, the J call TRBJ2-7, with 8 bases aligning to TRBD2. This CDR3 is built from 15 residues. V was clipped by 2 bases and J by 0 bases; unmatched bases: 3. Germline V gene data show CDR1 as KGHSY and CDR2 as FQNENV. CDR3 sequence reads: CASSQRGGASYEQYF. The CDR3 nucleotides read TGTGCCAGCAGCCAACGGGGGGGGGCCTCCTACGAGCAGTACTTC.

The chain recombines TRBV2 with TRBJ2-5; no clear D. V was trimmed by 2 bases and J by 4 bases, leaving 5 bases between them. The CDR3 consists of 12 residues. Germline-derived CDR1 and CDR2 are SNHLY and FYNNEI. CDR3: CASSESRETQYF. The CDR3 DNA reads as TGTGCCAGCAGTGAAAGTCGAGAGACCCAGTACTTC. Supplemented by reference TRBV2 and TRBJ2-5, the full variable domain reads EPEVTQTPSHQVTQMGQEVILRCVPISNHLYFYWYRQILGQKVEFLVSFYNNEISEKSEIFDDQFSVERPDGSNFTLKIRSTKLEDSAMYFCASSESRETQYFGPGTRLLVL.

This clone showed up just once. The rearrangement links TRBV13 to TRBJ2-1, with 10 bases identical to TRBD2. CDR1 is PRHDT and CDR2 is FYEKMQ in the germline V gene (reference sequence). The CDR3 contains 16 residues. J gave up 5 bases and V 4 bases, and 8 bases lay outside the gene matches. CDR3 loop: CASSSHGLAEDNEQFF. The DNA for the CDR3 is TGTGCCAGCAGCTCCCACGGACTAGCGGAAGACAATGAGCAGTTCTTC.

The sample holds a few counts of this clone. The chain is built from TRBV7-2 and TRBJ1-1; D not certain. V lost 5 bases and J 0 bases, leaving 7 bases between the germline ends. There are 13 residues in the CDR3. Germline V lookup: CDR1 SGHTA, CDR2 FQGNSA. CDR3 nucleotide sequence: TGTGCCAGCAGCGTCTCAGTGAACACTGAAGCTTTCTTT. It codes for CASSVSVNTEAFF.

This chain joins TRBV5-6 and TRBJ2-2, with 10 bases that match TRBD2. Germline V gene sequence: CDR1 SGHDT, CDR2 YYEEEE. The CDR3 sequence is 15 residues long. V lost 8 bases, J lost 1 base, and 5 bases stayed unmatched. As DNA, the CDR3 is TGTGCCAGTCAGGGACTAGCGAAGAACACCGGGGAGCTGTTTTTT. Translating gives CASQGLAKNTGELFF. Looking up the rest from reference TRBV5-6 and TRBJ2-2 gives the full variable domain: DAGVTQSPTHLIKTRGQQVTLRCSPKSGHDTVSWYQQALGQGPQFIFQYYEEEERQRGNFPDRFSGHQFPNYSSELNVNALLLGDSALYLCASQGLAKNTGELFFGEGSRLTVL.

The chain is built from TRBV29-1 and TRBJ1-2; 7 bases match TRBD1. V trimming: 5 bases; J trimming: 4 bases; junction bases outside the gene matches: 10. Looked up from germline, CDR1 is SQVTM and CDR2 is ANQGSEA. The CDR3 covers 14 residues. The CDR3 region has the DNA TGCAGCGTTTCTCAGGGGGAGGAAACCTATGGCTACACCTTC. Translating it yields CSVSQGEETYGYTF.

This sequence joins TRBV6-6 and TRBJ2-1; no reliable D call. This CDR3 is 14 amino acids long. Between the trimmed V and J ends, which lost 10 bases and 8 bases, there was a span of 21 bases. Germline CDR1 MNHNY, CDR2 SVGAGI (reference sequence). CDR3 sequence reads: CATQRNSLNDEQFF. In DNA form, the CDR3 reads TGTGCCACCCAGAGGAATAGTTTAAATGATGAGCAGTTCTTC.

The chain uses TRBV14 and TRBJ2-7; no definite D call. The CDR3 has 12 residues. Trimming took off 6 bases at V and 3 bases at J, with 9 bases between the two ends. Germline V lookup: CDR1 SGHDN, CDR2 FVKESK. CDR3 coding DNA: TGTGCCAGCAGTGAGGATGGCTACGAGCAGTACTTC. It codes for CASSEDGYEQYF.